This TCR beta chain was identified during a study of cytotoxic CD8 clonotypes in ibrutinib-treated CLL. Method: immunoSEQ multiplex PCR; TCRdb's copy keeps in-frame clones and lacks some. The sample lists tens of thousands of clones; less than 75% were seen once. V dropped 1 base and J dropped 0; count of bases not matched to a gene: 11. The germline gives CDR1 SGHVS, CDR2 FQNEAQ. This CDR3 contains 20 residues. Genomic DNA (about 2 micrograms) was obtained from cryopreserved PBMCs for construction of TCR beta libraries. J is TRBJ2-7 and V is TRBV7-8; 14 bases map to TRBD2. This material consisted of PBMCs, taken after 12 months of ibrutinib treatment. This sequence was found in a human donor with chronic lymphocytic leukemia. The CDR3 DNA is TGTGCCAGCAGCTTAGGACTAGCGGGAGGGTCCTTTGCAGCCTCCTACGAGCAGTACTTC. Translated: CASSLGLAGGSFAASYEQYF.